One sample yielded the 23 T cell receptor beta chains listed below, sequenced in a study of blood T cell repertoires in COVID-19. Profiled with immunoSEQ multiplex PCR; TCRdb holds only in-frame clones, not every one. The repertoire consists of 150,000 to 200,000 clones, with approximately 80% occurring once and the leading ten covering 10% to 15%. The sequenced sample consisted of PBMCs or T cells enriched from blood (not recorded which). The receptor set was obtained from a woman in her sixties or seventies who had recovered from COVID-19.

The genes are TRBV18 and TRBJ1-4; D gene ambiguous. With 2 bases removed from V and 1 base from J, the gap between germline ends came to 8 bases. CDR3 length: 15 residues. Germline loops: CDR1 KGHSH, CDR2 LQKENI. CDR3 protein: CASSPNLKTNEKLFF. The CDR3 region has the DNA TGTGCCAGCTCACCAAATCTAAAAACTAATGAAAAACTGTTTTTT.

This chain links TRBV29-1 with TRBJ2-1, with D perhaps TRBD2 (6 bases). Trimming left V 7 bases short and J 10 bases short, with 20 bases between. This CDR3 comprises 13 residues. Germline CDR1 is SQVTM and CDR2 is ANQGSEA. The CDR3 is CSASRDFSGEQFF. CDR3 nucleotide sequence: TGCAGCGCCTCCCGGGACTTCTCGGGGGAGCAGTTCTTC.

The rearrangement joins TRBV12-5 to TRBJ2-2, with 7 bases that match TRBD1. CDR1 LGHNT and CDR2 FRNRAP come from the germline V gene. The J segment lost 5 bases and the V segment lost 1 base, leaving 4 bases of the junction unmatched. The CDR3 spans 15 residues. CDR3 DNA: TGTGCTAGTGGTTTGGGTGACAGGGTGACCGGGGAGCTGTTTTTT. It yields the protein CASGLGDRVTGELFF.

This clone has only one observation. The chain couples TRBV5-5 to TRBJ1-3; weak D call: TRBD1 (6 bases). Trimming took off 4 bases at V and 7 bases at J, with 15 bases between the two ends. From germline, CDR1 is SGHKS and CDR2 YYEKEE (reference sequence). The CDR3 runs to 14 residues. CDR3 bases: TGTGCCAGCAGCCCCACAGGGAGATGGAACACCATATATTTT. The encoded protein is CASSPTGRWNTIYF.

The rearrangement joins TRBV19 to TRBJ2-4, with 9 bases that match TRBD2. Trimming at V came to 6 bases and at J to 8 bases, leaving 5 bases not matched to a gene. CDR1 is LNHDA, CDR2 SQIVND, per germline (reference sequence). There are 13 residues in the CDR3. The CDR3 nucleotides are TGTGCCAGTAGGAGGGTAGCGGGGGACATTCAGTACTTC. Protein product: CASRRVAGDIQYF.

The genes are TRBV5-1 and TRBJ2-7; 7 nucleotides align to TRBD2. Germline V gene lookup returns CDR1 SGHRS and CDR2 YFSETQ. The trim removed 4 bases at V and 2 bases at J, leaving 9 bases unmatched. The CDR3 contains 15 residues. The CDR3 loop is CASSVRSGGPYEQYF. The CDR3 DNA is TGCGCCAGCAGCGTGCGCTCGGGGGGTCCCTACGAGCAGTACTTC.

This rearrangement joins TRBV6-5 to TRBJ2-6; D possibly corresponds to TRBD1 (6 bases). CDR3 length: 16 residues. With 4 bases removed from V and 4 bases from J, the gap between germline ends came to 14 bases. CDR1 and CDR2 from the germline V gene are MNHEY and SVGAGI. The CDR3 sequence is CASSSQGRAGANVLTF. The CDR3 coding sequence is TGTGCCAGCAGTTCTCAGGGGCGCGCCGGGGCCAACGTCCTGACTTTC.

The chain recombines TRBV9 with TRBJ1-3; 7 positions match TRBD1. Looked up from germline, CDR1 is SGDLS and CDR2 is YYNGEE. Trimming cost V 3 bases and J 0 bases; bases outside gene matches: 3. The CDR3 covers 15 residues. The CDR3 here is CASSGGTVSGNTIYF. CDR3 coding DNA: TGTGCCAGCAGCGGGGGGACAGTCTCTGGAAACACCATATATTTT.

The gene calls are TRBV10-3 and TRBJ2-3; 11 positions agree with TRBD2. V dropped 3 bases and J dropped 5; count of bases not matched to a gene: 7. The CDR3 totals 16 residues. From germline, CDR1 is ENHRY and CDR2 SYGVKD. The CDR3 DNA is TGTGCCATCAGTGATCCGGTAGCGGGAGGGCAAGATACGCAGTATTTT. Translation: CAISDPVAGGQDTQYF.

The chain combines TRBV7-5 with TRBJ2-7; TRBD1 is the table's D call, not checked against the DNA. TRBV7-5 represents a pseudogene. The CDR3 loop spans 17 amino acids. The CDR3 DNA reads TGTGTCAGAGGGCTCCGGGACAGGGGGCCTCTATCCTACGAGCAGTACTTC. As protein: CVRGLRDRGPLSYEQYF.

The chain employs TRBV5-5 and TRBJ1-1, with D possibly being TRBD1 (5 bases). This CDR3 is built from 15 residues. Between the trimmed V and J ends, which lost 0 bases and 1 base, there was a span of 10 bases. Germline V gene lookup returns CDR1 SGHKS and CDR2 YYEKEE (reference sequence). CDR3 sequence: CASSLAGTGNTEAFF. The CDR3 DNA follows: TGTGCCAGCAGCTTGGCAGGGACTGGGAACACTGAAGCTTTCTTT.

The table lists this clone with a count of one. The chain employs TRBV4-1 and TRBJ1-2, with 8 bases aligning to TRBD1. The CDR3 is 18 residues long. Germline CDR1 and CDR2: MGHRA and YSYEKL. The J segment lost 0 bases and the V segment lost 2 bases, leaving 11 bases of the junction unmatched. CDR3 in amino acids: CASSQFVSRDRTNYGYTF. The CDR3 DNA sequence: TGCGCCAGCAGCCAATTCGTTTCCCGGGACAGGACTAACTATGGCTACACCTTC.

This chain links TRBV6-1 with TRBJ2-5; 8 nucleotides agree with TRBD1. The J segment lost 2 bases and the V segment lost 4 bases, leaving 12 bases of the junction unmatched. The CDR3 is 17 residues long. Germline V lookup: CDR1 MNHNS, CDR2 SASEGT. CDR3 sequence: CASSGNYGTGPQETQYF. The CDR3 DNA reads as TGTGCCAGCAGTGGAAATTACGGGACAGGACCGCAAGAGACCCAGTACTTC.

V and J are TRBV9 and TRBJ2-1; TRBD2 aligns across 8 bases. J lost 4 bases, V lost 0 bases, and 6 bases had no gene match. The CDR3 covers 16 residues. Germline loops: CDR1 SGDLS, CDR2 YYNGEE. CDR3: CASSVAAGGTYNEQFF. For the CDR3, the DNA is TGTGCCAGCAGCGTAGCGGCGGGGGGCACTTACAATGAGCAGTTCTTC. The variable domain in full, with the rest retrieved from reference TRBV9 and TRBJ2-1, is DSGVTQTPKHLITATGQRVTLRCSPRSGDLSVYWYQQSLDQGLQFLIQYYNGEERAKGNILERFSAQQFPDLHSELNLSSLELGDSALYFCASSVAAGGTYNEQFFGPGTRLTVL.

V gene TRBV28 combines with J gene TRBJ1-1; no reliable D call. V dropped 2 bases and J dropped 5 bases, with 12 bases sitting between them. The germline V gene encodes CDR1 MDHEN and CDR2 SYDVKM. CDR3 length: 14 amino acids. The DNA for the CDR3 is TGTGCCAGCAGTTTACTTCCAGGAGGAACTGAAGCTTTCTTT. As protein: CASSLLPGGTEAFF.

The genes are TRBV4-2 and TRBJ2-1, with TRBD2 matching over 7 bases. Per the germline V gene, CDR1 is LGHNA and CDR2 is YNFKEQ. This CDR3 contains 16 residues. V gave up 0 bases and J gave up 1 base; unmatched junction bases: 3. The CDR3 DNA sequence: TGTGCCAGCAGCCAAGATCCCGGGGGGTCCTACAATGAGCAGTTCTTC. Translation: CASSQDPGGSYNEQFF.

Only a few counts were recorded for this clone. The chain is built from TRBV5-1 and TRBJ2-7, with 7 nucleotides matching TRBD2. The CDR3 sequence is 15 residues long. Germline lookup yields CDR1 SGHRS and CDR2 YFSETQ. The J segment lost 2 bases and the V segment lost 0 bases, leaving 5 bases of the junction unmatched. The CDR3 DNA is TGCGCCAGCAGCTTGGAGGGAGGGAACGCCTACGAGCAGTACTTC. Protein product: CASSLEGGNAYEQYF.

The rearrangement uses TRBV28 and TRBJ1-4, with a tentative D call TRBD1 (6 bases). Germline V gives CDR1 MDHEN, CDR2 SYDVKM. CDR3 length: 14 amino acids. Trimming left V 6 bases short and J 1 base short, with 9 bases between. The CDR3 nucleotides are TGTGCCAGCAGGGACAGCCTAACTAATGAAAAACTGTTTTTT. Encoded protein: CASRDSLTNEKLFF.

About this clone: At the DNA level, this CDR3 is encoded by other sequences in the same sample as well. This chain joins TRBV4-2 and TRBJ2-7; D gene uncertain. Germline CDR1 reads LGHNA; CDR2 reads YNFKEQ. Trimming left V 0 bases short and J 3 bases short, with 6 bases between. This CDR3 spans 13 amino acids. The CDR3 DNA reads TGTGCCAGCAGCCAAGAGGCCAGCTACGAGCAGTACTTC. Translating it yields CASSQEASYEQYF.

The V gene is TRBV5-1, the J gene TRBJ1-1; D perhaps matches TRBD1 (6 bases). V lost 6 bases and J lost 1, with 10 bases in between. This CDR3 contains 13 residues. Germline CDR1 is SGHRS and CDR2 is YFSETQ. Here the CDR3 reads CASTGQQNTEAFF. For the CDR3, the DNA is TGCGCCAGCACCGGACAGCAGAACACTGAAGCTTTCTTT.

This sequence joins TRBV5-8 and TRBJ1-1; D possibly corresponds to TRBD1 (5 bases). Trimming took off 5 bases at V and 0 bases at J, with 8 bases between the two ends. Germline CDR1 is SGHTS and CDR2 is YDEGEE. CDR3 length: 13 residues. This chain's CDR3 is CASRVTVNTEAFF. CDR3 coding DNA: TGTGCCAGCAGGGTGACAGTGAACACTGAAGCTTTCTTT.

The V and J genes are TRBV27 and TRBJ2-7; TRBD1 is a possible D gene (6 bases). CDR1 and CDR2 from the germline V gene are MNHEY and SMNVEV (reference sequence). The CDR3 has 15 amino acids. The ends were cut back, 0 bases at V and 2 bases at J, with 11 bases in the middle. CDR3 protein: CASSLSIRGTYEQYF. CDR3 nucleotides: TGTGCCAGCAGTTTATCGATCAGGGGAACCTACGAGCAGTACTTC.

The J gene is TRBJ1-3, the V gene TRBV5-1; 8 positions agree with TRBD1. The V gene end was trimmed by 6 bases and the J gene end by 0 bases; junction bases not matched to a gene: 14. CDR1 SGHRS and CDR2 YFSETQ come from the germline V gene. The CDR3 covers 18 residues. The CDR3, as DNA: TGCGCCAGCAACCTAAGACAGGGGCCGACGGGCTCTGGAAACACCATATATTTT. Translating it yields CASNLRQGPTGSGNTIYF.